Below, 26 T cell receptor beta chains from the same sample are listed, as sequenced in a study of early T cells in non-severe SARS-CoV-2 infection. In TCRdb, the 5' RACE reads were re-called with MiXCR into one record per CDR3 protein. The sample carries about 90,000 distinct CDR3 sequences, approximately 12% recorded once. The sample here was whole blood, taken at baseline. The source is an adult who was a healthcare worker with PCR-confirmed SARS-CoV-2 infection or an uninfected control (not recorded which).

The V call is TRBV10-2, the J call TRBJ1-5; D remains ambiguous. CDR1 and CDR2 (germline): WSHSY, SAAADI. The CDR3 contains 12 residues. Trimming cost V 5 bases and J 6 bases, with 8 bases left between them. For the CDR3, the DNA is TGCGCCAGCAGTTTAGGGATTCAGCCCCAGCATTTT. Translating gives CASSLGIQPQHF.

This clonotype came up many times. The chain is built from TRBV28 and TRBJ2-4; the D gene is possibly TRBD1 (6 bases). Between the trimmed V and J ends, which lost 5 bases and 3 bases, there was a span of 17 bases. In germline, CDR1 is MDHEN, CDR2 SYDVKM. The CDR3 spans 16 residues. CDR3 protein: CASSRQADTSKNIQYF. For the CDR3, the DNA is TGTGCCAGCAGTCGACAGGCCGACACTAGCAAAAACATTCAGTACTTC.

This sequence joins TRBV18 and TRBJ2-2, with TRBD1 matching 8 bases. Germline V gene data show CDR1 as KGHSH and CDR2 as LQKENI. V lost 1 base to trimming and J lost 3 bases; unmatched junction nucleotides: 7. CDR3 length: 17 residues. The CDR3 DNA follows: TGTGCCAGCTCACCACGATCGACAGGGGCACACACCGGGGAGCTGTTTTTT. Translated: CASSPRSTGAHTGELFF.

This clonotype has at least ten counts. Here the CDR3 DNA reads TGTGCCAGCAGTACCACAGGGTACGAGCAGTACTTC. Translation: CASSTTGYEQYF. V usage is TRBV6-6 and J usage is TRBJ2-7; maybe TRBD1 (6 bases). V was clipped by 5 bases and J by 4 bases, with 9 bases between them. Per germline, CDR1 MNHNY and CDR2 SVGAGI (reference sequence). This CDR3 is built from 12 residues.

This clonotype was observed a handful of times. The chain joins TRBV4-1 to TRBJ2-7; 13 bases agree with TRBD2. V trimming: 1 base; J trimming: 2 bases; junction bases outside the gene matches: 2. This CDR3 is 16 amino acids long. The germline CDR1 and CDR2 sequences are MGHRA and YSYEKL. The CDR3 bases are TGCGCCAGCAGCCAAGTAGGACTAGCGGGAGCCTACGAGCAGTACTTC. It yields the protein CASSQVGLAGAYEQYF.

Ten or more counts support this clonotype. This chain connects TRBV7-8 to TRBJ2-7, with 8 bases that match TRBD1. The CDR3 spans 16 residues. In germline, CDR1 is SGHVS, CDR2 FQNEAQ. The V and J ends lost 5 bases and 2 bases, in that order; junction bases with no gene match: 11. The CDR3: CASSTPGQDTTYEQYF. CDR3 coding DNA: TGTGCCAGCAGCACTCCGGGACAGGATACAACCTACGAGCAGTACTTC.

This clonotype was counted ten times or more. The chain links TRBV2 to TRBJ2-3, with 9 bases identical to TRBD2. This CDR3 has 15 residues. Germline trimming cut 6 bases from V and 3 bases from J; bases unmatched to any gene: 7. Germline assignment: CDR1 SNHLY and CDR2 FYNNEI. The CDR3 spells CASSGAGGRTDTQYF. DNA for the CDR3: TGTGCCAGCAGCGGAGCGGGGGGCAGAACAGATACGCAGTATTTT. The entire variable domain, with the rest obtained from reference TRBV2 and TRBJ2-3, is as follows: EPEVTQTPSHQVTQMGQEVILRCVPISNHLYFYWYRQILGQKVEFLVSFYNNEISEKSEIFDDQFSVERPDGSNFTLKIRSTKLEDSAMYFCASSGAGGRTDTQYFGPGTRLTVL.

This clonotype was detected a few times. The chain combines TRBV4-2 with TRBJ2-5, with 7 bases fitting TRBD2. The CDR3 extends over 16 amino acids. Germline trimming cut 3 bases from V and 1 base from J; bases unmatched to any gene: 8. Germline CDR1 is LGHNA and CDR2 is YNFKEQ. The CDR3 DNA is TGTGCCAGCAGCCACCCGGGACTAAACCTCCAAGAGACCCAGTACTTC. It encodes CASSHPGLNLQETQYF.

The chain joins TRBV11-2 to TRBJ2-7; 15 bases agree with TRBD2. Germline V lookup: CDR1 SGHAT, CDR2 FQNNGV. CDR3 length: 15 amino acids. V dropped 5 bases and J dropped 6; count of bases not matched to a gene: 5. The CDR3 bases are TGTGCCAGCAGCCTCCAGGGACTAGCGGGAGGCGAGCAGTACTTC. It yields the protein CASSLQGLAGGEQYF.

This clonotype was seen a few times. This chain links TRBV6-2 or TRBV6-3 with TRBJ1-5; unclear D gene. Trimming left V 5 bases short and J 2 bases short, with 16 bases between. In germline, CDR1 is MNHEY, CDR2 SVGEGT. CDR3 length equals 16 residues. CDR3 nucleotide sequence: TGTGCCAGCAGTCCCCGGGCAGGACGGGGCAATCAGCCCCAGCATTTT. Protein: CASSPRAGRGNQPQHF.

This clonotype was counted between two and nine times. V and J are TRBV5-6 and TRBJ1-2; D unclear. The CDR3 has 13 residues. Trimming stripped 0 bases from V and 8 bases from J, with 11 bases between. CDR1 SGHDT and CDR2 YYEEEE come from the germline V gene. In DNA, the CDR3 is TGTGCCAGCAGCTTGGGGGCAGCTCAGGGCTACACCTTC. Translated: CASSLGAAQGYTF.

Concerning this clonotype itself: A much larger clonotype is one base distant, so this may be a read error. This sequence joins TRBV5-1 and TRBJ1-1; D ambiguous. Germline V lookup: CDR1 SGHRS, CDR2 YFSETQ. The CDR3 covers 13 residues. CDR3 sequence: CASRTDGYTEVFF. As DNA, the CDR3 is TGCGCCAGCAGGACGGACGGGTACACTGAAGTTTTCTTT.

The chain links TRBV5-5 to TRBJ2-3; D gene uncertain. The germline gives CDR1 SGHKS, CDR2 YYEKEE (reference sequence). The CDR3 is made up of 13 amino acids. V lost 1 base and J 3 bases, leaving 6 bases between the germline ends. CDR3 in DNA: TGTGCCAGCAGCTTGTTCGGAACAGATACGCAGTATTTT. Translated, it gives CASSLFGTDTQYF.

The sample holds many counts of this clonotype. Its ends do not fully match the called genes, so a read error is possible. The CDR3 region has the DNA TGCGCCAGCAGCTTGGCCGGGACAGCCACCTACGAGCAGTACTTC. Protein: CASSLAGTATYEQYF. The chain combines TRBV7-9 with TRBJ2-7, with 7 bases aligning to TRBD1. The CDR3 has 15 amino acids. Germline CDR1 is SEHNR and CDR2 is FQNEAQ (reference sequence).

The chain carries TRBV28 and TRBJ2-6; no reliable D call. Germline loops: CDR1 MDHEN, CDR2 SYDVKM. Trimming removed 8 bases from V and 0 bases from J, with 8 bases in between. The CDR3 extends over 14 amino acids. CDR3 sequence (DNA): TGTGCCAGCCACGCTCACTCTGGGGCCAACGTCCTGACTTTC. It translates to CASHAHSGANVLTF.

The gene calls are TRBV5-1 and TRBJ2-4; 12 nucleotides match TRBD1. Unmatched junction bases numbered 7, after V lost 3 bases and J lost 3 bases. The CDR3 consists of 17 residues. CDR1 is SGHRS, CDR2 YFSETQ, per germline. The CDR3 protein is CASSSGTGGGGKNIQYF. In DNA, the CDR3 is TGCGCCAGCAGCTCCGGGACAGGGGGCGGAGGCAAAAACATTCAGTACTTC.

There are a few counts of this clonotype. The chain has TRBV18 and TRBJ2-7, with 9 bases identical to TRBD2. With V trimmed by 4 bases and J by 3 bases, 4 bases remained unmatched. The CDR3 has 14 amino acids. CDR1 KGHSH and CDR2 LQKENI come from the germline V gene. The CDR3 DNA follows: TGTGCCAGCTCACGGACTAGCGACAACTACGAGCAGTACTTC. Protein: CASSRTSDNYEQYF.

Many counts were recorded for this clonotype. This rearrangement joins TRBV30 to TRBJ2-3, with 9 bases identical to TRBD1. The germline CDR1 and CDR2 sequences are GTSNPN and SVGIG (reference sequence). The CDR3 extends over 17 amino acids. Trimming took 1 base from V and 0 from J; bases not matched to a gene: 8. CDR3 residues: CAWSAGTGKSSTDTQYF. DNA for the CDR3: TGTGCCTGGAGTGCCGGGACAGGGAAGTCTAGCACAGATACGCAGTATTTT.

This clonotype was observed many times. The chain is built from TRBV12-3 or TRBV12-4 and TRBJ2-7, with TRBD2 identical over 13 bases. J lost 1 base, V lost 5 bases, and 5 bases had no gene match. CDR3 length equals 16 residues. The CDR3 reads CASSIRTSGGSYEQYF. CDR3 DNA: TGTGCCAGCAGTATCAGGACTAGCGGGGGTTCCTACGAGCAGTACTTC.

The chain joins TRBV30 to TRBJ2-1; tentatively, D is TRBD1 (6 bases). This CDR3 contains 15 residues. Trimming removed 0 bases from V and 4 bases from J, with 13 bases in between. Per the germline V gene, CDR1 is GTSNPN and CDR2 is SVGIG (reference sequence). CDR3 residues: CAWSVGRGSYNEQFF. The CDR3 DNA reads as TGTGCCTGGAGTGTGGGCAGGGGATCGTACAATGAGCAGTTCTTC.

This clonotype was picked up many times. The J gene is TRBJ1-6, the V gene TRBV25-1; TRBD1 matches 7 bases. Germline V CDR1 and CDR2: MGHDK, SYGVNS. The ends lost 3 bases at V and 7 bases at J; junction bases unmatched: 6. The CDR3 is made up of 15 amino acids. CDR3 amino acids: CASSELTGWNSPLHF. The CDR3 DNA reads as TGTGCCAGCAGTGAGCTGACAGGGTGGAATTCACCCCTCCACTTT.

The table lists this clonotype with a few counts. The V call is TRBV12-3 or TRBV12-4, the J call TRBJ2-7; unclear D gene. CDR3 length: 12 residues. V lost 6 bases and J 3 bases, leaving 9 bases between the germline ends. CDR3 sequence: CASSLGFYEQYF. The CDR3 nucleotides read TGTGCCAGCAGCCTTGGATTCTACGAGCAGTACTTC.

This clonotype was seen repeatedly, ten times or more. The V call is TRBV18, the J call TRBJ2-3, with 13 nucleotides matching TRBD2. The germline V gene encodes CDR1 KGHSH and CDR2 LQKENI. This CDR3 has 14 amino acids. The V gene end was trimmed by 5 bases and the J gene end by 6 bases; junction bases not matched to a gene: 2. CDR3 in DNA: TGTGCCAGCTCAGGGACTAGCGGGGATGATACGCAGTATTTT. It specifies CASSGTSGDDTQYF.

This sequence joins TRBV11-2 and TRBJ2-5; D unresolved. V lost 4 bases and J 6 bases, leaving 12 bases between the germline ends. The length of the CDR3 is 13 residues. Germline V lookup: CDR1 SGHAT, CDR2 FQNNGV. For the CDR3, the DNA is TGTGCCAGCAGCTCACTGATTAGGAAGACCCAGTACTTC. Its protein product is CASSSLIRKTQYF.

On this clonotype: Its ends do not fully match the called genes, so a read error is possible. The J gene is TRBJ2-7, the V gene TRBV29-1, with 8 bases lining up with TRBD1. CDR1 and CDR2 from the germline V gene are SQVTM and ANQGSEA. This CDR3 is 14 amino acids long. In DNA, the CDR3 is TGCAGCGTAACCTTTAGGACAGGGACCTACGAGCGGTACTTC. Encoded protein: CSVTFRTGTYERYF.

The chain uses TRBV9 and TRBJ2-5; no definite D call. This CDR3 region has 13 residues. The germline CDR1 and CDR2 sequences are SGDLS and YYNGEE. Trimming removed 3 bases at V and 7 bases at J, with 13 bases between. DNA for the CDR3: TGTGCCAGCAGCGCGATGCTAGGTTCGACCCAGTACTTC. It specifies CASSAMLGSTQYF.